The clone carrying this T cell receptor (beta chain) has a handful of counts. Its antigen is unknown. Source material for PBMCs was over 8 ml fresh peripheral blood. The data stem from a study of T cells in Graves' hyperthyroidism and ophthalmopathy. Study results and caveats: Onset of ophthalmopathy came a median approximately 6.5 months after the model predicted it.

Authors of the study amplified TCR beta CDR3 regions from RNA transcripts. Initially, a first-round RT-PCR of the TCR CDR3 employed the HTBI primer set. TCRdb redid the calling of the multiplex PCR reads with MiXCR, one entry per CDR3 protein. This sample has 500,000 to 600,000 distinct CDR3 sequences, with just under 20% found just once. The V gene lost 7 bases and the J gene lost 2 bases, with 9 bases spanning the gap. Germline values: CDR1 SEHNR, CDR2 FQNEAQ (reference sequence). This CDR3 is 13 amino acids long. Material for sequencing was blood. This chain connects TRBV7-9 to TRBJ1-5; D possibly corresponds to TRBD1 (6 bases). The receptor was isolated from a man aged 40-49 years with Graves' ophthalmopathy. DNA for the CDR3: TGTGCCAGCACCAGGGGCGGCAATCAGCCCCAGCATTTT. It is translated as CASTRGGNQPQHF.